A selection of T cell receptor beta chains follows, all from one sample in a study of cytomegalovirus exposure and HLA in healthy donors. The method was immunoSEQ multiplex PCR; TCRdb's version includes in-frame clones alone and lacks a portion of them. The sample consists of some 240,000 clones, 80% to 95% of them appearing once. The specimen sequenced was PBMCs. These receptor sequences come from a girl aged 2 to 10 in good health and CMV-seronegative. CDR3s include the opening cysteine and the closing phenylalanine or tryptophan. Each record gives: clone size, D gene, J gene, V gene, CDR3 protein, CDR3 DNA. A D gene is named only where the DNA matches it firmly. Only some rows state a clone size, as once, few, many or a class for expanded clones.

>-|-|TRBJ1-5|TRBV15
CATSGGGNQPQHF
TGTGCCACCAGCGGGGGGGGAAATCAGCCCCAGCATTTT
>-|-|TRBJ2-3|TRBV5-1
CASSFRGGLDTQYF
TGCGCCAGCAGCTTTCGCGGTGGTCTCGATACGCAGTATTTT
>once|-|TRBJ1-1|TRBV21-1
CASSKVALDRTLLRLNTEAFF
TGTGCCAGCAGCAAAGTGGCCCTGGACAGAACCCTTCTCCGCTTGAACACTGAAGCTTTCTTT
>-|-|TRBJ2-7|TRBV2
CASSPDGVRAYEQYF
TGTGCCAGCAGTCCGGATGGCGTTCGGGCCTACGAGCAGTACTTC
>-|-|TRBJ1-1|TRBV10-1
CASRRTANTEAFF
TGCGCCAGCAGACGGACAGCAAACACTGAAGCTTTCTTT
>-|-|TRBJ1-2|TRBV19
CASSIDHPEGYYYGYTF
TGTGCCAGTAGTATAGATCACCCGGAGGGGTACTACTATGGCTACACCTTC
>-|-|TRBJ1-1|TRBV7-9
CASSSFYEAFF
TGTGCCAGCAGCTCTTTTTATGAAGCTTTCTTT
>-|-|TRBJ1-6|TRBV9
CASSVGATNSPLHF
TGTGCCAGCAGCGTAGGAGCGACCAATTCACCCCTCCACTTT
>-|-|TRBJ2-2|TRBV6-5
CASSSGGELFF
TGTGCCAGCAGTTCCGGGGGGGAGCTGTTTTTT
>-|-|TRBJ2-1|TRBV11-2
CASSLPNNEQFF
TGTGCCAGCAGCTTACCAAACAATGAGCAGTTCTTC
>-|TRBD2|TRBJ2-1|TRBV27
CASTPGGGNEQFF
TGTGCCAGCACCCCAGGCGGGGGCAATGAGCAGTTCTTC
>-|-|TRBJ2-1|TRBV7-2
CASSQPPTRLSYNEQFF
TGTGCCAGCAGCCAACCCCCCACTAGACTCTCCTACAATGAGCAGTTCTTC
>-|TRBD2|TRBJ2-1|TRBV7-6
CASTGIAGGPNEQFF
TGTGCCAGCACTGGGATAGCGGGAGGGCCTAATGAGCAGTTCTTC
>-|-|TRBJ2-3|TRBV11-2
CASSLTPGQYF
TGTGCCAGCAGCTTGACCCCGGGGCAGTATTTT
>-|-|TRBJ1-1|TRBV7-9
CSSSLWRGAKAEAFF
TGTTCCAGCAGCTTATGGAGGGGCGCGAAGGCTGAAGCTTTCTTT
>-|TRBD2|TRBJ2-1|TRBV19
CATGGSSYNEQFF
TGTGCCACCGGGGGGAGCTCCTACAATGAGCAGTTCTTC
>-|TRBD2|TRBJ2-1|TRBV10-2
CASSPEVAGDYYNEQFF
TGCGCCAGCAGCCCAGAGGTGGCGGGAGACTACTACAATGAGCAGTTCTTC
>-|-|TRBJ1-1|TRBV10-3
CAISESPAGTEAFF
TGTGCCATCAGTGAGTCGCCAGCGGGCACTGAAGCTTTCTTT
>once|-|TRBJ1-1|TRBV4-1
CASSQDNHGGTEAFF
TGCGCCAGCAGCCAAGATAATCACGGGGGTACTGAAGCTTTCTTT
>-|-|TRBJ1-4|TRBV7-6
CASSLGSGEKLFF
TGTGCCAGCAGCTTAGGGTCCGGTGAAAAACTGTTTTTT
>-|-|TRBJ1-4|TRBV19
CASTAGVPEEKLFF
TGTGCCAGTACCGCAGGTGTTCCGGAAGAAAAACTGTTTTTT
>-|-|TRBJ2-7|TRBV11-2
CASSLWGETGRLRYEQYF
TGTGCCAGCAGCTTATGGGGGGAGACGGGCAGGTTGAGATACGAGCAGTACTTC
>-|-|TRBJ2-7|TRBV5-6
CASSLGGGGPGDGKYF
TGTGCCAGCAGCTTGGGTGGGGGGGGCCCCGGAGATGGCAAGTACTTC
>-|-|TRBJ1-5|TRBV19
CASRAGYSNQPQHF
TGTGCCAGTAGGGCAGGGTATAGCAATCAGCCCCAGCATTTT
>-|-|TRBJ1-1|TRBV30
CAWGLGQQAFF
TGTGCCTGGGGCTTGGGGCAGCAAGCTTTCTTT
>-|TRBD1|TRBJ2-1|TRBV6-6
CASSETGWNEQFF
TGTGCCAGCAGTGAGACAGGGTGGAATGAGCAGTTCTTC
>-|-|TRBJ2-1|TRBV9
CASSVGSANEQFF
TGTGCCAGCAGCGTAGGGAGTGCAAATGAGCAGTTCTTC
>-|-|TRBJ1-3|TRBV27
CASSLSPGFSGNTIYF
TGTGCCAGCAGTTTATCTCCAGGTTTCTCTGGAAACACCATATATTTT
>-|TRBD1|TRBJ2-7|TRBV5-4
CASSSRTGVDEQYF
TGTGCCAGCAGCTCGCGGACAGGGGTTGACGAGCAGTACTTC
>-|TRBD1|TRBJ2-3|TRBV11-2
CASSPRLGTAEDTQYF
TGTGCCAGCAGCCCACGACTGGGGACAGCGGAAGATACGCAGTATTTT
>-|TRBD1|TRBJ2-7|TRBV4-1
CASSQWDRGYEQYF
TGCGCCAGCAGCCAATGGGACAGGGGGTACGAGCAGTACTTC
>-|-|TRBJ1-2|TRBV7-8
CASSQQGYGYTF
TGTGCCAGCAGCCAGCAGGGGTATGGCTACACCTTC
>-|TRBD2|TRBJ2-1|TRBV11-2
CASQHRTSFYNEQFF
TGTGCCAGCCAGCATCGGACTAGCTTCTACAATGAGCAGTTCTTC
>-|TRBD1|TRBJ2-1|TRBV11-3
CASSPSPGQGINEQFF
TGTGCCAGCAGCCCGAGCCCGGGACAGGGTATCAATGAGCAGTTCTTC
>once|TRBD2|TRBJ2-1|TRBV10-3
CAITKLAGGSRGNEQFF
TGTGCCATCACGAAACTAGCGGGGGGCTCTCGCGGTAATGAGCAGTTCTTC
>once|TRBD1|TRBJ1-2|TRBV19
CATSGTDYGYTF
TGTGCCACTAGCGGGACAGACTATGGCTACACCTTC
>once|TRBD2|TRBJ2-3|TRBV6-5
CASRGLAGGSQYF
TGTGCCAGCAGAGGACTAGCGGGGGGCTCGCAGTATTTT
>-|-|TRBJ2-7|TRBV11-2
CASSLSGDKTYEQYF
TGTGCCAGCAGCTTGAGCGGCGACAAGACCTACGAGCAGTACTTC
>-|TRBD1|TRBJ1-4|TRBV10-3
CAISESFAGGAGEKLFF
TGTGCCATCAGTGAGTCTTTTGCAGGGGGCGCAGGTGAAAAACTGTTTTTT
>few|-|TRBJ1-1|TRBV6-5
CAISESGNTEAFF
TGTGCCATCAGTGAGTCAGGGAACACTGAAGCTTTCTTT
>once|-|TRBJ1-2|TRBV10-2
CASSEAQGGYGYTF
TGCGCCAGCAGTGAGGCCCAGGGTGGCTATGGCTACACCTTC
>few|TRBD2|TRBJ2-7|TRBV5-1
CASSLGGSPEQYF
TGCGCCAGCAGCTTGGGCGGGAGCCCCGAGCAGTACTTC
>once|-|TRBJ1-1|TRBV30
CAWSVWGSQNTEAFF
TGTGCCTGGAGTGTATGGGGCAGCCAGAACACTGAAGCTTTCTTT
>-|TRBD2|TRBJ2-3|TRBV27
CASSLPGLAGRTDTQYF
TGTGCCAGCAGTTTACCCGGACTAGCGGGGCGAACAGATACGCAGTATTTT
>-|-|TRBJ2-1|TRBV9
CASSVANNEQFF
TGTGCCAGCAGCGTAGCCAACAATGAGCAGTTCTTC
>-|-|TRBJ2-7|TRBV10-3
CAISVSLSYEQYF
TGTGCCATCAGTGTTTCACTCTCCTACGAGCAGTACTTC
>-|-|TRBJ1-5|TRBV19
CASMQQGQPQHF
TGTGCCAGTATGCAACAGGGACAGCCCCAGCATTTT
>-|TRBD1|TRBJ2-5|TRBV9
CASSVDTGGGETQYF
TGTGCCAGCAGCGTAGACACAGGGGGCGGTGAGACCCAGTACTTC
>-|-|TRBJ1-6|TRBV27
CASTPAGMGSPLHF
TGTGCCAGCACCCCGGCGGGGATGGGATCACCCCTCCACTTT
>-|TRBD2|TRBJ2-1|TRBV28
CASRLGTSGHYNEQFF
TGTGCCAGCAGGCTAGGGACTAGCGGCCACTACAATGAGCAGTTCTTC
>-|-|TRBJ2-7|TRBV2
CASSARQGLASYEQYF
TGTGCCAGCAGTGCGCGTCAAGGGCTAGCCTCCTACGAGCAGTACTTC
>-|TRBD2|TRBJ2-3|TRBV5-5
CAAASAGGNTDTQYF
TGTGCCGCGGCCAGTGCGGGAGGAAACACAGATACGCAGTATTTT
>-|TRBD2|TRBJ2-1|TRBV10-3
CAILAGVENNEQFF
TGTGCCATCCTCGCGGGAGTAGAGAACAATGAGCAGTTCTTC
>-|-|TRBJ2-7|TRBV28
CASGSGGRREREQYF
TGTGCCAGCGGATCGGGGGGCCGGAGGGAACGCGAGCAGTACTTC
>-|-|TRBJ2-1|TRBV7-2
CASSPPTRDYNEQFF
TGTGCCAGCAGCCCCCCGACTAGGGACTACAATGAGCAGTTCTTC